Given below is one TCR beta chain in context. The identical CDR3 is also encoded by other nucleotide sequences in the sample. Using immunoSEQ multiplex PCR, the repertoire was profiled, and TCRdb retains in-frame clones only, with some absent. This repertoire shows 1.6 million or so clones, around 95% found once; its top ten account for roughly 1.2%. This sample was included in a study of shared clonotypes between healthy human individuals. This CDR3 spans 12 amino acids. CDR1 and CDR2 from the germline V gene are SGHTA and FQGNSA. Trimming left V 5 bases short and J 0 bases short, with 5 bases between.

The gene calls are TRBV7-2 and TRBJ2-7, with no clear D. Sequenced input: naive CD4+ T cells sorted from blood. Subset given: CD45RA+ positively selected. This receptor was obtained from a man aged 25 to 40 in good health. The CDR3 region is CASSLNSYEQYF. CDR3 in DNA: TGTGCCAGCAGCCTCAACTCCTACGAGCAGTACTTC.